These 21 T cell receptor beta chains share one sample of origin, sequenced in a study of spatial heterogeneity in lung cancer. TCRdb processed the 5' RACE reads anew with MiXCR; each CDR3 protein has one entry. Of about 5,300 distinct CDR3 sequences in the sample, roughly 5.1% were seen once. This sample's time point: sample taken at primary tumor resection. Sequenced material: normal lung tissue next to the tumor, taken at surgery. The source of these receptors is a female donor with early-stage non-small cell lung cancer.

By share, this clonotype ranks as medium-sized. The chain has TRBV20-1 and TRBJ1-5; 7 bases are shared with TRBD1. The CDR3 is 18 amino acids. The V and J ends lost 2 bases and 6 bases, in that order; junction bases with no gene match: 19. Looked up from germline, CDR1 is DFQATT and CDR2 is SNEGSKA (reference sequence). This CDR3 reads CSARPPGQVGIGTQPQHF. The CDR3 bases are TGCAGTGCTAGACCCCCTGGACAGGTCGGGATCGGGACTCAGCCCCAGCATTTT.

This clonotype counts as medium-sized. The chain combines TRBV18 with TRBJ1-1; D gene unclear. Deletions cut 2 bases from V and 5 bases from J, with 15 bases between. The CDR3 totals 15 residues. Germline V CDR1 and CDR2: KGHSH, LQKENI. The CDR3 is CASSPGVTGSTEAFF. The CDR3 nucleotides are TGTGCCAGCTCACCAGGGGTAACCGGAAGTACTGAAGCTTTCTTT.

This rearrangement joins TRBV6-5 to TRBJ2-1; TRBD2 might be the D (6 bases). This CDR3 contains 15 residues. CDR1 and CDR2 (germline): MNHEY, SVGAGI. Trimming pared 6 bases from V and 6 bases from J, leaving 18 bases between. CDR3 DNA: TGTGCCAGCAGCCTCGGGACTCCAAGCGGCAATGAGCAGTTCTTC. It encodes CASSLGTPSGNEQFF.

This clonotype showed up many times. V gene TRBV19 combines with J gene TRBJ1-4; D uncertain. Per germline, CDR1 LNHDA and CDR2 SQIVND (reference sequence). This CDR3 is built from 15 residues. Trimming removed 3 bases at V and 2 bases at J, with 10 bases between. The CDR3 reads CASSIQVETNEKLFF. The DNA for the CDR3 is TGTGCCAGTAGTATCCAGGTTGAGACTAATGAAAAACTGTTTTTT. Using reference TRBV19 and TRBJ1-4 for the parts outside the CDR3, the full variable domain is DGGITQSPKYLFRKEGQNVTLSCEQNLNHDAMYWYRQDPGQGLRLIYYSQIVNDFQKGDIAEGYSVSREKKESFPLTVTSAQKNPTAFYLCASSIQVETNEKLFFGSGTQLSVL.

By proportion, this clonotype is medium-sized. The rearrangement joins TRBV5-1 to TRBJ1-1; 7 nucleotides line up with TRBD1. Unmatched junction bases numbered 11, after V lost 1 base and J lost 11 bases. There are 14 residues in the CDR3. The germline V gene encodes CDR1 SGHRS and CDR2 YFSETQ. CDR3 loop: CASSLSIDRVMAFF. CDR3 nucleotides: TGCGCCAGCAGCTTGTCGATCGACAGGGTAATGGCTTTCTTT.

This clonotype is medium-sized within its sample. This rearrangement joins TRBV6-5 to TRBJ1-1; D may be TRBD1 (6 bases). CDR1 and CDR2 from the germline V gene are MNHEY and SVGAGI. V dropped 3 bases and J dropped 3 bases, with 14 bases sitting between them. The length of the CDR3 is 15 residues. The CDR3 DNA reads as TGTGCCAGCAGTTATGCCATGGGGGCCGACACTGAAGCTTTCTTT. Its translation: CASSYAMGADTEAFF.

The rearrangement joins TRBV20-1 to TRBJ2-1; 8 positions match TRBD1. The CDR3 sequence is 14 residues long. V shed 6 bases, J shed 0 bases, and the junction held 4 bases outside the gene matches. Germline CDR1 DFQATT, CDR2 SNEGSKA (reference sequence). The CDR3 here is CSASTGGSYNEQFF. The CDR3 DNA sequence: TGCAGTGCCTCAACAGGGGGCTCCTACAATGAGCAGTTCTTC.

This clonotype was seen repeatedly, ten times or more. The CDR3 nucleotides are TGTGCCAGCAGCTTGGAACTTAGCACAGATACGCAGTATTTT. Protein product: CASSLELSTDTQYF. V and J are TRBV5-4 and TRBJ2-3, with unresolved D. V was cut by 0 bases and J by 0 bases, with 5 bases left in between. Germline V gene data show CDR1 as SGHNT and CDR2 as YYREEE (reference sequence). CDR3 length: 14 amino acids.

This clonotype is categorized as medium-sized. The rearrangement links TRBV28 to TRBJ1-6, with TRBD1 matching 8 bases. The trim removed 8 bases at V and 8 bases at J, leaving 11 bases unmatched. The CDR3 is made up of 15 amino acids. The germline CDR1 and CDR2 sequences are MDHEN and SYDVKM. The CDR3 DNA reads as TGTGCCAGCTTGGACCAAACAGGGGGGGATTCACCCCTCCACTTT. Its protein product is CASLDQTGGDSPLHF.

This clonotype was picked up many times. The chain uses TRBV28 and TRBJ2-1; 8 nucleotides align to TRBD2. Germline V lookup: CDR1 MDHEN, CDR2 SYDVKM. The CDR3 runs 16 residues. V was clipped by 5 bases and J by 3 bases; unmatched bases: 9. The CDR3 sequence: CASSRLREANYNEQFF. The CDR3 DNA is TGTGCCAGCAGTCGACTGCGGGAGGCAAACTACAATGAGCAGTTCTTC.

By sample fraction, this clonotype is medium-sized. This rearrangement joins TRBV20-1 to TRBJ2-2, with TRBD2 as a possible D gene (5 bases). CDR3 length: 15 residues. The germline gives CDR1 DFQATT, CDR2 SNEGSKA (reference sequence). The V end lost 1 base, the J end lost 4 bases, and 13 bases lay between the germline ends. CDR3 amino acids: CSARGSSSGTGELFF. CDR3 DNA sequence: TGCAGTGCTAGAGGATCTAGCTCTGGCACCGGGGAGCTGTTTTTT.

Judged by abundance, this clonotype is medium-sized. The V call is TRBV28, the J call TRBJ1-6; D is uncertain. CDR1 and CDR2 from the germline V gene are MDHEN and SYDVKM. CDR3 length: 17 amino acids. Trimming shortened V by 7 bases and J by 0 bases, and 16 bases separated the two germline ends. The CDR3 nucleotides read TGTGCCAGCACCTCGACTCAATATAGCTCCTATAATTCACCCCTCCACTTT. Its translation: CASTSTQYSSYNSPLHF.

This clonotype was recorded at least ten times. This clone may be a read error of a much larger clone one base away. The gene calls are TRBV2 and TRBJ1-2, with a possible D match to TRBD1 (5 bases). CDR1 SNHLY and CDR2 FYNNEI come from the germline V gene. There are 16 residues in the CDR3. Written as DNA, the CDR3 is TGTGCCAGCAGTGAAGGTGGAACAGGCACCCTCTATGGCTACAACTTC. Encoded protein: CASSEGGTGTLYGYNF.

This chain uses TRBV7-2 with TRBJ2-5; tentative D call: TRBD1 (6 bases). The CDR3 is 15 residues long. CDR1 SGHTA and CDR2 FQGNSA come from the germline V gene. Trimming removed 2 bases from V and 1 base from J, with 11 bases in between. The CDR3 is CASSLYGDTQETQYF. The CDR3 DNA follows: TGTGCCAGCAGCTTATATGGGGACACCCAAGAGACCCAGTACTTC.

This clonotype is medium-sized in the sample. This chain joins TRBV6-2 or TRBV6-3 and TRBJ1-2; 8 bases fit TRBD1. CDR1 MNHEY and CDR2 SVGEGT come from the germline V gene. V lost 6 bases, J lost 8 bases, and 5 bases stayed unmatched. The CDR3 has 12 amino acids. The CDR3 protein is CASRSTGDGYTF. Written as DNA, the CDR3 is TGTGCCAGCAGGTCGACAGGGGACGGCTACACCTTC.

This clonotype is judged medium-sized. This chain connects TRBV2 to TRBJ1-1, with 12 nucleotides matching TRBD1. The germline V gene has CDR1 SNHLY and CDR2 FYNNEI. CDR3 size: 14 residues. The V segment lost 5 bases and the J segment 7 bases; nucleotides outside the gene matches: 5. The CDR3 DNA follows: TGTGCCAGCAGTTGGGACAGGGGGCTTAGTGAAGCTTTCTTT. Amino acid sequence: CASSWDRGLSEAFF.

In its sample, this clonotype ranks as medium-sized. This chain links TRBV7-2 with TRBJ1-1; D ambiguous. This CDR3 has 12 amino acids. The V and J ends lost 3 bases and 6 bases respectively, with 8 bases between them. Per germline, CDR1 SGHTA and CDR2 FQGNSA. The CDR3 DNA reads TGTGCCAGCAGCTTGAACTTAGCTGAAGCTTTCTTT. Protein sequence: CASSLNLAEAFF.

By share, this clonotype ranks as medium-sized. The V and J genes are TRBV2 and TRBJ1-5, with D uncertain. The germline gives CDR1 SNHLY, CDR2 FYNNEI. V lost 5 bases and J 10 bases, leaving 3 bases between the germline ends. CDR3 length: 9 amino acids. The CDR3 loop reads CASSPPQHF. In DNA, the CDR3 is TGTGCCAGCAGTCCCCCCCAGCATTTT.

This clonotype is termed medium-sized. The chain couples TRBV2 to TRBJ1-2; 7 bases line up with TRBD1. The germline V gene has CDR1 SNHLY and CDR2 FYNNEI. V shed 6 bases and J 0 bases; nucleotides not matched to a gene: 4. CDR3 size: 14 residues. The CDR3 DNA follows: TGTGCCAGCAGCAACAGGGGTTCTAACTATGGCTACACCTTC. It specifies CASSNRGSNYGYTF.

The rearrangement uses TRBV12-3 or TRBV12-4 and TRBJ2-2; D possibly corresponds to TRBD2 (5 bases). The V gene lost 4 bases and the J gene lost 6 bases, with 15 bases spanning the gap. This CDR3 spans 15 amino acids. The CDR3 protein is CASSSGKGRAGELFF. CDR3 in DNA: TGTGCCAGCAGTTCGGGAAAGGGTAGGGCCGGGGAGCTGTTTTTT.

This clonotype was detected many times. V usage is TRBV2 and J usage is TRBJ2-1; TRBD2 matches at 12 bases. The CDR3 has 17 residues. Unmatched junction bases numbered 7, after V lost 6 bases and J lost 1 base. Germline V gene lookup returns CDR1 SNHLY and CDR2 FYNNEI. The CDR3 nucleotides are TGTGCCAGCAGCCCTAGGACTAGCGGGATATCCTACAATGAGCAGTTCTTC. It yields the protein CASSPRTSGISYNEQFF.